Shown below are 8 T cell receptor beta chains from a single sample sequenced in a study of long-term antiretroviral therapy in people with HIV. Runs used v3.0 of the immunoSEQ assay and were done at survey level. Using immunoSEQ multiplex PCR, the repertoire was profiled, and TCRdb retains in-frame clones only, with some absent. The profile shows 18,000 or so clones, 91% of them singletons. This specimen was unsorted PBMCs, taken 3 years after starting antiretroviral therapy. Source of these receptors: a man over 45 with HIV.

The chain uses TRBV27 and TRBJ1-3; D is perhaps TRBD1 (5 bases). V was pared by 0 bases and J by 2 bases, with 20 bases between. Germline loops: CDR1 MNHEY, CDR2 SMNVEV (reference sequence). The CDR3 runs 19 residues. The CDR3 loop is CASSLSGRVPGYPGNTIYF. CDR3 nucleotides: TGTGCCAGCAGTTTATCTGGCAGGGTCCCCGGGTACCCTGGAAACACCATATATTTT.

The gene calls are TRBV6-6 and TRBJ1-1; unclear D gene. Germline CDR1 reads MNHNY; CDR2 reads SVGAGI (reference sequence). Trimming shortened V by 4 bases and J by 1 base, and 10 bases separated the two germline ends. CDR3 length: 14 residues. Here the CDR3 reads CASSFRTENTEAFF. CDR3 DNA sequence: TGTGCCAGCAGTTTCAGGACGGAGAACACTGAAGCTTTCTTT.

The chain is built from TRBV7-3 and TRBJ1-1; D is unclear. The germline CDR1 and CDR2 sequences are SGHTA and FQGTGA. CDR3 length equals 14 residues. V was trimmed by 0 bases and J by 1 base, leaving 6 bases between them. CDR3 in DNA: TGTGCCAGCAGCTTAACGGCAGGGAACACTGAAGCTTTCTTT. Its translation is CASSLTAGNTEAFF.

The CDR3 DNA follows: TGTGCCAGTAGTATATTGGAAAAACTGTTTTTT. Its protein is CASSILEKLFF. The chain couples TRBV19 to TRBJ1-4; D is undetermined. CDR3 length: 11 amino acids. In germline, CDR1 is LNHDA, CDR2 SQIVND (reference sequence). Between the trimmed V and J ends, which lost 2 bases and 8 bases, there was a span of 3 bases.

This chain links TRBV11-2 with TRBJ2-1; 8 bases map to TRBD1. With V trimmed by 5 bases and J by 3 bases, 3 bases remained unmatched. Germline CDR1 is SGHAT and CDR2 is FQNNGV. The CDR3 covers 14 residues. The CDR3 sequence: CASSVGQGYNEQFF. CDR3 coding DNA: TGTGCCAGCAGCGTTGGACAGGGCTACAATGAGCAGTTCTTC.

The chain combines TRBV5-6 with TRBJ2-3; D ambiguous. Trimming took 4 bases from V and 8 from J, leaving 11 bases between them. CDR1 is SGHDT, CDR2 YYEEEE, per germline. The length of the CDR3 is 12 residues. The CDR3 here is CASSGYEGTQYF. CDR3 nucleotide sequence: TGTGCCAGCAGCGGTTACGAAGGTACGCAGTATTTT.

This clone was observed a handful of times. The chain couples TRBV6-1 to TRBJ1-1, with TRBD1 identical over 7 bases. CDR1 is MNHNS, CDR2 SASEGT, per germline. The J segment lost 0 bases and the V segment lost 8 bases, leaving 3 bases of the junction unmatched. The CDR3 loop spans 13 amino acids. The CDR3 protein is CASRGTVNTEAFF. In DNA, the CDR3 is TGTGCCAGCCGAGGGACAGTGAACACTGAAGCTTTCTTT.

This chain uses TRBV4-3 with TRBJ2-3, with D unclear. Germline assignment: CDR1 LGHNA and CDR2 YSLEER. V gave up 3 bases and J gave up 1 base, with 2 bases separating them. There are 12 residues in the CDR3. The CDR3 nucleotides read TGCGCCAGCAGCCATGGCACAGATACGCAGTATTTT. Encoded protein: CASSHGTDTQYF.